The 3 T cell receptor beta chains reported below all come from one sample, sequenced in a study of blood T cells in healthy people across ages. A second about 7 to 11 cycle PCR used barcoded and J-beta primers. TCRdb re-called the 5' RACE reads through MiXCR, storing one row per CDR3 protein. The sample has about 810,000 distinct CDR3 sequences, under 40% seen once; the top ten hold approximately 12%. Sequenced sample: blood. These receptor sequences come from a man between 18 and 29 years old in good health.

This clonotype has ten or more counts. This chain connects TRBV12-3 or TRBV12-4 to TRBJ2-5; the D gene is possibly TRBD1 (5 bases). There are 15 residues in the CDR3. The ends were cut back, 4 bases at V and 1 base at J, with 13 bases in the middle. The CDR3 here is CASSSPQGPQETQYF. As DNA, the CDR3 is TGTGCCAGCAGTTCCCCCCAGGGTCCCCAAGAGACCCAGTACTTC.

The rearrangement links TRBV5-1 to TRBJ2-5; 11 bases align to TRBD1. From germline, CDR1 is SGHRS and CDR2 YFSETQ. Unmatched junction bases numbered 15, after V lost 6 bases and J lost 11 bases. The CDR3 is made up of 15 amino acids. The CDR3: CASNKRDRGTNEQYF. The CDR3, as DNA: TGCGCCAGCAATAAACGGGACAGGGGGACAAATGAGCAGTACTTC.

The V and J genes are TRBV5-1 and TRBJ2-1; no firm D call. V gave up 3 bases and J gave up 0 bases, with 10 bases separating them. CDR1 is SGHRS and CDR2 is YFSETQ in the germline V gene. This CDR3 comprises 15 residues. CDR3 coding DNA: TGCGCCAGCAGCTCGGACGGAAACTCCTACAATGAGCAGTTCTTC. This encodes CASSSDGNSYNEQFF.